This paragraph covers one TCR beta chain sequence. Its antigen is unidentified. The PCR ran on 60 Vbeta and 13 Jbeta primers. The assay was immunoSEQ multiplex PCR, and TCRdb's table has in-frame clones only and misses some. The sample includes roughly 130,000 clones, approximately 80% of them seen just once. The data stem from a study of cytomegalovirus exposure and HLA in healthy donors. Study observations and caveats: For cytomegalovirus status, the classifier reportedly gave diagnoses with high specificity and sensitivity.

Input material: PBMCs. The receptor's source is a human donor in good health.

The DNA of the CDR3 is TGCGCCAGCAGCCCGGGGAGGGAATCGGGCTATGGCTACACCTTC. This translates into CASSPGRESGYGYTF. This rearrangement joins TRBV5-1 to TRBJ1-2; D is ambiguous. Trimming cost V 4 bases and J 4 bases, with 17 bases left between them. From germline, CDR1 is SGHRS and CDR2 YFSETQ. The CDR3 is 15 residues long.